What follows are 10 T cell receptor beta chains derived from one specimen sequenced in a study of CD8 T cells in Susac syndrome. Reverse transcription of roughly 0.45 to 1 ug RNA was performed with random hexamers. Each CDR3 protein is one row after TCRdb ran MiXCR on the immunoSEQ multiplex PCR reads. The sample consists of about 290,000 distinct CDR3 sequences, almost 85% of them appearing once. Material for sequencing was CD8+ T cells from PBMCs. Receptors originate from a human donor with multiple sclerosis.

The gene calls are TRBV24-1 and TRBJ1-1; tentative D call: TRBD1 (5 bases). Germline CDR1 reads KGHDR; CDR2 reads SFDVKD. The CDR3 spans 13 residues. Trimming left V 5 bases short and J 3 bases short, with 9 bases between. CDR3 nucleotide sequence: TGTGCCACCAGTGTAGGGGCATACACTGAAGCTTTCTTT. This encodes CATSVGAYTEAFF.

V and J are TRBV4-3 and TRBJ2-3; 12 nucleotides match TRBD1. Germline trimming cut 6 bases from V and 4 bases from J; bases unmatched to any gene: 5. The CDR3 contains 15 residues. Germline CDR1 is LGHNA and CDR2 is YSLEER. The CDR3 nucleotides read TGCGCCAGCAGAACCGGGACAGGGGGCTCAGATACGCAGTATTTT. Amino acid sequence: CASRTGTGGSDTQYF.

The chain recombines TRBV5-6 with TRBJ2-7; weak D call: TRBD2 (5 bases). Germline V gene sequence: CDR1 SGHDT, CDR2 YYEEEE. The CDR3 is 15 residues long. The V end was cut by 0 bases, the J end by 6 bases, with 16 bases between. CDR3: CASSLESRGPGEQYF. The DNA for the CDR3 is TGTGCCAGCAGCTTGGAGAGTCGGGGTCCCGGCGAGCAGTACTTC.

The chain has TRBV29-1 and TRBJ2-1, with TRBD1 matching 10 bases. This CDR3 has 17 amino acids. CDR1 is SQVTM and CDR2 is ANQGSEA in the germline V gene. Trimming at V came to 3 bases and at J to 0 bases, leaving 8 bases not matched to a gene. The CDR3 loop reads CSVEDARTGGSYNEQFF. The DNA for the CDR3 is TGCAGCGTTGAGGATGCTAGGACAGGGGGCTCCTACAATGAGCAGTTCTTC.

V usage is TRBV5-6 and J usage is TRBJ1-1; D is unclear. This CDR3 has 13 residues. Germline V gene data show CDR1 as SGHDT and CDR2 as YYEEEE. Deletions cut 2 bases from V and 4 bases from J, with 9 bases between. CDR3 DNA: TGTGCCAGCAGCTTCTTCCGCGGCACTGAAGCTTTCTTT. Protein sequence: CASSFFRGTEAFF.

This chain connects TRBV6-5 to TRBJ1-3; no clear D. CDR1 and CDR2 from the germline V gene are MNHEY and SVGAGI. Trimming removed 2 bases at V and 2 bases at J, with 10 bases between. This CDR3 is built from 15 residues. CDR3 coding DNA: TGTGCCAGCAGTTACGGCGGGGAACCTGGAAACACCATATATTTT. This sequence encodes CASSYGGEPGNTIYF.

The chain carries TRBV20-1 and TRBJ2-7; D possibly corresponds to TRBD2 (5 bases). Germline V CDR1 and CDR2: DFQATT, SNEGSKA (reference sequence). The CDR3 consists of 9 residues. Between the trimmed V and J ends, which lost 6 bases and 7 bases, there was a span of 7 bases. The CDR3 here is CSAEGEQYF. In DNA, the CDR3 is TGCAGTGCCGAGGGTGAGCAGTACTTC.

This chain uses TRBV28 with TRBJ1-4; possibly TRBD1 for D (5 bases). The CDR3 extends over 14 amino acids. Germline lookup yields CDR1 MDHEN and CDR2 SYDVKM. Trimming left V 9 bases short and J 0 bases short, with 11 bases between. The CDR3 spells CASDGTATNEKLFF. Here the CDR3 DNA reads TGTGCCAGTGATGGGACCGCAACTAATGAAAAACTGTTTTTT.

V gene TRBV6-1 combines with J gene TRBJ2-1; D is unresolved. The V and J ends lost 5 bases and 9 bases respectively, with 17 bases between them. The CDR3 extends over 14 amino acids. CDR1 is MNHNS, CDR2 SASEGT, per germline. Written as DNA, the CDR3 is TGTGCCAGCAGTCCCCAGAATGTATACGTTGAGCAGTTCTTC. It is translated as CASSPQNVYVEQFF.

This chain uses TRBV25-1 with TRBJ2-1; D might be TRBD2 (6 bases). V lost 5 bases, J lost 7 bases, and 9 bases lay in between. The germline gives CDR1 MGHDK, CDR2 SYGVNS. The CDR3 length is 12 residues. CDR3 sequence: CASSRAGNEQFF. The CDR3 bases are TGTGCCAGCAGTAGGGCGGGGAATGAGCAGTTCTTC.